The 9 T cell receptor beta chains listed next were all sequenced from one sample in a study of OX40 agonist ivuxolimab in advanced cancers. Sequencing used immunoSEQ multiplex PCR; TCRdb keeps in-frame clones, though not all of them. The sample consists of roughly 30,000 clones, roughly 83% of them appearing once. The material sequenced was CD4+ or CD8+ T cells sorted from blood, taken in a trial of the OX40 agonist ivuxolimab. These receptors were collected from an adult with an advanced solid tumor such as melanoma, head and neck, liver or kidney cancer.

The chain is built from TRBV18 and TRBJ2-5; 7 nucleotides match TRBD1. This CDR3 region has 14 residues. J gave up 2 bases and V 3 bases, and 3 bases lay outside the gene matches. CDR1 KGHSH and CDR2 LQKENI come from the germline V gene. The DNA for the CDR3 is TGTGCCAGCTCACCCCGGGACAGACAAGAGACCCAGTACTTC. The encoded protein is CASSPRDRQETQYF.

The genes are TRBV6-1 and TRBJ2-3; tentatively, D is TRBD1 or TRBD2 (6 bases each). V shed 2 bases and J shed 2 bases, with 17 bases lying between them. The CDR3 runs to 17 residues. CDR1 MNHNS and CDR2 SASEGT come from the germline V gene. CDR3 protein: CASSEWSGAENTDTQYF. The CDR3 DNA reads TGTGCCAGCAGTGAATGGTCGGGGGCAGAGAACACAGATACGCAGTATTTT.

The rearrangement links TRBV11-3 to TRBJ2-1; D call uncertain. V dropped 4 bases and J dropped 3 bases, with 4 bases sitting between them. The CDR3 is 12 residues long. From germline, CDR1 is SGHNT and CDR2 YENEEA. The CDR3 loop reads CASSSIYNEQFF. The DNA of the CDR3 is TGTGCCAGCAGCTCCATCTACAATGAGCAGTTCTTC.

V and J are TRBV18 and TRBJ2-7; 7 bases align to TRBD2. Germline trimming cut 0 bases from V and 0 bases from J; bases unmatched to any gene: 5. This CDR3 contains 16 residues. The germline CDR1 and CDR2 sequences are KGHSH and LQKENI. CDR3 amino acids: CASSPPGGYPSYEQYF. The CDR3 DNA is TGTGCCAGCTCACCACCGGGGGGGTACCCCTCCTACGAGCAGTACTTC. Full variable domain (rest looked up from reference TRBV18 and TRBJ2-7): NAGVMQNPRHLVRRRGQEARLRCSPMKGHSHVYWYRQLPEEGLKFMVYLQKENIIDESGMPKERFSAEFPKEGPSILRIQQVVRGDSAAYFCASSPPGGYPSYEQYFGPGTRLTVT.

The J gene is TRBJ2-7, the V gene TRBV13; 12 bases match TRBD2. The CDR3 loop spans 14 amino acids. Per the germline V gene, CDR1 is PRHDT and CDR2 is FYEKMQ (reference sequence). V was clipped by 5 bases and J by 10 bases; unmatched bases: 9. CDR3 amino acids: CASSTKTSGRHQYF. In DNA, the CDR3 is TGTGCCAGCAGCACAAAGACTAGCGGGAGACACCAGTACTTC.

The chain has TRBV21-1 and TRBJ2-7; the DNA was not used to check the table's D call, TRBD2. TRBV21-1 is a listed pseudogene. The CDR3 extends over 16 amino acids. The CDR3 sequence: CASSKESRGRAGEQYF. DNA for the CDR3: TGTGCCAGCAGCAAAGAATCTCGCGGGAGAGCCGGCGAGCAGTACTTC.

The V call is TRBV19, the J call TRBJ2-7; D may be TRBD2 (5 bases). CDR1 is LNHDA, CDR2 SQIVND, per germline (reference sequence). The CDR3 has 14 residues. The germline V and J ends were trimmed by 1 base and 3 bases, with 10 bases remaining between them. CDR3 bases: TGTGCCAGTAGTATAGCCCGGGGATACTACGAGCAGTACTTC. This sequence encodes CASSIARGYYEQYF.

The V call is TRBV7-6, the J call TRBJ2-5, with 8 bases that match TRBD2. In germline, CDR1 is SGHVS, CDR2 FNYEAQ. The CDR3 consists of 15 residues. Losses at the gene ends were 3 bases for V and 4 bases for J; bases not matched to a gene: 7. CDR3 sequence: CASSFTAGGGETQYF. CDR3 nucleotide sequence: TGTGCCAGCAGCTTCACGGCGGGGGGTGGAGAGACCCAGTACTTC.

This sequence joins TRBV18 and TRBJ1-2, with 8 bases identical to TRBD1. V lost 1 base, J lost 0 bases, and 7 bases stayed unmatched. The CDR3 runs 17 residues. Germline V lookup: CDR1 KGHSH, CDR2 LQKENI. The CDR3 region is CASSPLQGAQPNYGYTF. The CDR3 nucleotides read TGTGCCAGCTCACCACTTCAGGGGGCTCAGCCTAACTATGGCTACACCTTC.